This entry describes one T cell receptor (beta chain). Sequenced by immunoSEQ multiplex PCR; TCRdb stores in-frame clones only, minus some. Of 150,000 to 200,000 clones listed, 90% to 95% are singletons. The data are from a study of blood T cell repertoires in COVID-19. This receptor was obtained from a woman in her sixties or seventies with COVID-19, enrolled during active disease. Sequenced: peripheral blood.

The DNA for the CDR3 is TGTGCCAGCAGCCGATTGATAGCTAGCACAGATACGCAGTATTTT. As protein: CASSRLIASTDTQYF. The gene calls are TRBV21-1 and TRBJ2-3; the table's D call TRBD2 went unverified against the DNA. TRBV21-1 has pseudogene status. The CDR3 has 15 residues.